The 30 T cell receptor beta chains given below trace back to one sample, sequenced in a study of T cell responses to AZD1222 COVID-19 vaccine. The table came from immunoSEQ multiplex PCR; TCRdb's copy has only in-frame clones and leaves some out. The sample shows 120,000 or so clones, 85% to 90% of them seen only once. Sample: peripheral blood, taken on day 0 of MenACWY control vaccination. The receptors come from an adult in good health.

The J gene is TRBJ2-3, the V gene TRBV3-1 (or the pseudogene TRBV3-2), with 8 bases matching TRBD2. This CDR3 comprises 15 residues. Unmatched junction bases numbered 6, after V lost 1 base and J lost 6 bases. Germline values: CDR1 LGHDT, CDR2 YNNKEL (reference sequence). CDR3 sequence reads: CASSQGGLGTDTQYF. In nucleotides, the CDR3 is TGTGCCAGCAGCCAAGGGGGACTAGGTACGGATACGCAGTATTTT.

The chain employs TRBV7-9 and TRBJ1-3; 7 bases match TRBD1. CDR1 is SEHNR, CDR2 FQNEAQ, per germline (reference sequence). Trimming took 1 base from V and 8 from J; bases not matched to a gene: 2. The CDR3 loop spans 13 amino acids. CDR3 protein: CASSLEGADTIYF. The CDR3 coding sequence is TGTGCCAGCAGCTTAGAGGGGGCTGACACCATATATTTT.

This clone was detected ten times or more. The chain employs TRBV5-1 and TRBJ2-7; 7 bases are shared with TRBD2. The CDR3 contains 14 residues. CDR1 SGHRS and CDR2 YFSETQ come from the germline V gene. J lost 0 bases, V lost 0 bases, and 0 bases had no gene match. CDR3 bases: TGCGCCAGCAGCTTGGTAGCGGGCTCCTACGAGCAGTACTTC. This codes for CASSLVAGSYEQYF.

This clone was seen only once. V and J are TRBV6-5 and TRBJ2-1; D possibly corresponds to TRBD2 (6 bases). Trimming stripped 7 bases from V and 8 bases from J, with 21 bases between. The CDR3 length is 15 residues. CDR1 and CDR2 from the germline V gene are MNHEY and SVGAGI. The CDR3 nucleotides are TGTGCCAGCACCCTCGGAGGCGGGGCATTCGATGAGCAGTTCTTC. This codes for CASTLGGGAFDEQFF.

The count of this clone is one. The chain links TRBV2 to TRBJ1-3; D not resolved. V lost 2 bases and J 7 bases, leaving 21 bases between the germline ends. The CDR3 covers 17 residues. The V gene's germline CDR1 is SNHLY and CDR2 FYNNEI. As DNA, the CDR3 is TGTGCCAGCAGTGAAATTTCAGTACGGGCTCTATGGAACACCATATATTTT. It encodes CASSEISVRALWNTIYF. Based on the CDR3 plus reference TRBV2 and TRBJ1-3, the full variable domain is EPEVTQTPSHQVTQMGQEVILRCVPISNHLYFYWYRQILGQKVEFLVSFYNNEISEKSEIFDDQFSVERPDGSNFTLKIRSTKLEDSAMYFCASSEISVRALWNTIYFGEGSWLTVV.

The chain has TRBV10-3 and TRBJ2-5, with 9 bases matching TRBD2. V trimming: 0 bases; J trimming: 2 bases; junction bases outside the gene matches: 7. From germline, CDR1 is ENHRY and CDR2 SYGVKD. This CDR3 comprises 17 residues. Here the CDR3 DNA reads TGTGCCATCAGTGAGTCTCGCGGGAGGGATTTTCAAGAGACCCAGTACTTC. Its translation: CAISESRGRDFQETQYF.

This clone came up once. This sequence joins TRBV28 and TRBJ2-7, with a tentative D call TRBD1 (5 bases). CDR3 size: 13 residues. Germline V CDR1 and CDR2: MDHEN, SYDVKM. V lost 5 bases and J 4 bases, leaving 12 bases between the germline ends. The CDR3 DNA is TGTGCCAGCAGTGGCAGGGTTTCGTACGAGCAGTACTTC. Protein: CASSGRVSYEQYF.

The chain links TRBV7-2 to TRBJ1-5; 8 bases are a match to TRBD1. V lost 5 bases, J lost 4 bases, and 7 bases stayed unmatched. The CDR3 has 15 residues. Germline CDR1 and CDR2: SGHTA and FQGNSA. The CDR3 sequence: CASSLEDRANQPQHF. DNA for the CDR3: TGTGCCAGCAGCCTAGAGGACAGGGCTAATCAGCCCCAGCATTTT.

The chain is built from TRBV4-1 and TRBJ2-7, with TRBD2 as a possible D gene (6 bases). The CDR3 runs 13 residues. V was trimmed by 4 bases and J by 1 base, leaving 8 bases between them. Germline V gene sequence: CDR1 MGHRA, CDR2 YSYEKL. The CDR3 nucleotides read TGCGCCAGCAGCCCACGGGAGTCCTACGAGCAGTACTTC. This gives the protein CASSPRESYEQYF.

The gene calls are TRBV10-3 and TRBJ2-3; 8 bases match TRBD2. The CDR3 length is 16 residues. V lost 10 bases to trimming and J lost 0 bases; unmatched junction nucleotides: 12. Germline CDR1 is ENHRY and CDR2 is SYGVKD. In DNA, the CDR3 is TGTGCCACATGGCGGGGGGACAAGGCTAGCACAGATACGCAGTATTTT. It specifies CATWRGDKASTDTQYF.

The chain joins TRBV3-1 (or the pseudogene TRBV3-2) to TRBJ1-2; D is ambiguous. Germline loops: CDR1 LGHDT, CDR2 YNNKEL (reference sequence). The ends were cut back, 4 bases at V and 2 bases at J, with 8 bases in the middle. This CDR3 has 13 amino acids. The CDR3 nucleotides are TGTGCCAGCAGCCCTACCGGGAACTATGGCTACACCTTC. This translates into CASSPTGNYGYTF.

The rearrangement joins TRBV9 to TRBJ2-1; D not resolved. The CDR3 spans 13 residues. V lost 1 base and J 6 bases, leaving 8 bases between the germline ends. Germline loops: CDR1 SGDLS, CDR2 YYNGEE. Written as DNA, the CDR3 is TGTGCCAGCAGCGTACTAGGACGCAATGAGCAGTTCTTC. It is translated as CASSVLGRNEQFF.

The chain combines TRBV6-5 with TRBJ2-4, with a tentative D call TRBD1 (6 bases). Germline CDR1 MNHEY, CDR2 SVGAGI. The germline V and J ends were trimmed by 0 bases and 7 bases, with 10 bases remaining between them. This CDR3 is built from 14 residues. This CDR3 reads CASSYSPGENIQYF. In nucleotides, the CDR3 is TGTGCCAGCAGTTACTCACCAGGGGAGAACATTCAGTACTTC.

The rearrangement links TRBV18 to TRBJ1-5; TRBD1 agrees at 9 bases. The CDR3 has 14 residues. Germline CDR1 is KGHSH and CDR2 is LQKENI. V was clipped by 4 bases and J by 5 bases; unmatched bases: 3. CDR3: CASSRGQGDQPQHF. The CDR3 bases are TGTGCCAGCTCACGGGGACAGGGTGATCAGCCCCAGCATTTT.

The chain carries TRBV5-6 and TRBJ1-1; 10 bases map to TRBD1. CDR1 and CDR2 from the germline V gene are SGHDT and YYEEEE. The CDR3 has 14 amino acids. V shed 0 bases and J 4 bases; nucleotides not matched to a gene: 0. CDR3 sequence (DNA): TGTGCCAGCAGCTTGGGGACAGGGGGCACTGAAGCTTTCTTT. Translation: CASSLGTGGTEAFF.

V usage is TRBV7-2 and J usage is TRBJ1-2; TRBD1 matches 12 bases. CDR3 size: 14 residues. V lost 6 bases to trimming and J lost 8 bases; unmatched junction nucleotides: 7. The V gene's germline CDR1 is SGHTA and CDR2 FQGNSA. The chain's CDR3 is CASSSGQGAGGYTF. As DNA, the CDR3 is TGTGCCAGCAGTTCGGGACAGGGGGCAGGAGGCTACACCTTC.

The V and J genes are TRBV19 and TRBJ1-4; D call uncertain. The CDR3 sequence is 15 residues long. The germline V gene encodes CDR1 LNHDA and CDR2 SQIVND (reference sequence). V gave up 4 bases and J gave up 8 bases, with 17 bases separating them. Written as DNA, the CDR3 is TGTGCCAGTAGTAGTCTTCCACAGAGGGAGGAAAAACTGTTTTTT. Its protein product is CASSSLPQREEKLFF.

The count of this clone is one. V usage is TRBV6-6 and J usage is TRBJ2-7; D is possibly TRBD2 (5 bases). The CDR3 runs to 15 residues. CDR1 MNHNY and CDR2 SVGAGI come from the germline V gene (reference sequence). Deletions cut 5 bases from V and 7 bases from J, with 21 bases between. CDR3 sequence reads: CASSPTSAGPGEQYF. CDR3 bases: TGTGCCAGCAGTCCGACTTCGGCCGGGCCGGGGGAGCAGTACTTC.

This clone was detected a few times. CDR3 sequence (DNA): TGTGCCAGCAGCCTGCGTCCTATCACAGACACCATATATTTT. Its translation: CASSLRPITDTIYF. The V and J genes are TRBV3-1 (or the pseudogene TRBV3-2) and TRBJ1-3, with D hard to call. The CDR3 contains 14 residues. CDR1 and CDR2 (germline): LGHDT, YNNKEL (reference sequence). V was shortened by 4 bases and J by 8 bases, with 15 bases between the two germline ends.

The chain uses TRBV20-1 and TRBJ2-5; 8 bases line up with TRBD2. CDR1 and CDR2 from the germline V gene are DFQATT and SNEGSKA (reference sequence). V lost 3 bases and J lost 2; bases outside the gene matches: 11. This CDR3 region has 16 residues. CDR3 amino acids: CSASGAAGGWQETQYF. The CDR3 DNA follows: TGCAGTGCTAGTGGGGCTGCGGGAGGTTGGCAAGAGACCCAGTACTTC.

This clone came up once. The J gene is TRBJ1-1, the V gene TRBV18; 10 bases are a match to TRBD1. The CDR3 extends over 15 amino acids. The germline CDR1 and CDR2 sequences are KGHSH and LQKENI. Trimming took 3 bases from V and 5 from J; bases not matched to a gene: 6. The CDR3 sequence is CASSPPDRGKTEAFF. Here the CDR3 DNA reads TGTGCCAGCTCACCCCCGGACAGGGGGAAGACTGAAGCTTTCTTT. Complete variable domain (other parts from reference TRBV18 and TRBJ1-1): NAGVMQNPRHLVRRRGQEARLRCSPMKGHSHVYWYRQLPEEGLKFMVYLQKENIIDESGMPKERFSAEFPKEGPSILRIQQVVRGDSAAYFCASSPPDRGKTEAFFGQGTRLTVV.

The DNA for the CDR3 is TGTGCCAGCAGCGCCTACAGGGGTCGGACAAACACCATATATTTT. Protein sequence: CASSAYRGRTNTIYF. This chain links TRBV9 with TRBJ1-3; TRBD1 agrees at 7 bases. Germline V gives CDR1 SGDLS, CDR2 YYNGEE. V dropped 3 bases and J dropped 6; count of bases not matched to a gene: 9. The CDR3 sequence is 15 residues long.

The rearrangement joins TRBV7-2 to TRBJ2-7, with 13 bases aligning to TRBD2. Germline assignment: CDR1 SGHTA and CDR2 FQGNSA. This CDR3 is 18 amino acids long. Trimming removed 0 bases from V and 0 bases from J; junction bases left unmatched: 5. The CDR3 is CASSLAGLAGEGSYEQYF. The CDR3 DNA is TGTGCCAGCAGCTTAGCCGGACTAGCGGGAGAGGGCTCCTACGAGCAGTACTTC.

The chain employs TRBV3-1 (or the pseudogene TRBV3-2) and TRBJ1-6; 7 bases are shared with TRBD1. J was trimmed by 5 bases and V by 4 bases; bases with no gene match: 5. From germline, CDR1 is LGHDT and CDR2 YNNKEL (reference sequence). The CDR3 runs to 15 residues. The CDR3 nucleotides read TGTGCCAGCAGCCGGAGACAGGGCAATAATTCACCCCTCCACTTT. Translation gives CASSRRQGNNSPLHF.

V gene TRBV28 combines with J gene TRBJ2-1, with D maybe TRBD1 (6 bases). The CDR3 loop spans 14 amino acids. Per germline, CDR1 MDHEN and CDR2 SYDVKM. The V end was cut by 3 bases, the J end by 5 bases, with 11 bases between. CDR3 in DNA: TGTGCCAGCAGTTTTGGACAGTATAACAATGAGCAGTTCTTC. This gives the protein CASSFGQYNNEQFF.

This chain uses TRBV2 with TRBJ1-2; 9 bases are shared with TRBD1. V was clipped by 3 bases and J by 5 bases; unmatched bases: 4. The V gene's germline CDR1 is SNHLY and CDR2 FYNNEI. CDR3 size: 14 residues. CDR3 region: CASSEGQGQYGYTF. The CDR3 nucleotides are TGTGCCAGCAGTGAGGGACAGGGCCAATATGGCTACACCTTC.

This clone was seen once. The chain uses TRBV6-2 or TRBV6-3 and TRBJ1-2; perhaps TRBD1 as D (6 bases). CDR3 size: 15 residues. CDR1 is MNHEY, CDR2 SVGEGT, per germline. Between the trimmed V and J ends, which lost 6 bases and 6 bases, there was a span of 20 bases. CDR3: CASSPPPDSAHGYTF. The CDR3 region has the DNA TGTGCCAGCAGCCCCCCCCCGGACAGCGCCCATGGCTACACCTTC.

In its sample, this clone was seen many times. The chain recombines TRBV27 with TRBJ1-2; weak D call: TRBD1 (6 bases). Trimming left V 5 bases short and J 9 bases short, with 13 bases between. Germline CDR1 and CDR2: MNHEY and SMNVEV (reference sequence). The CDR3 consists of 12 residues. The CDR3 sequence: CASSPPQGSYTF. The DNA of the CDR3 is TGTGCCAGCAGTCCCCCGCAGGGGAGCTACACCTTC.

This chain connects TRBV5-6 to TRBJ2-1; D gene uncertain. Trimming removed 1 base at V and 7 bases at J, with 3 bases between. Looked up from germline, CDR1 is SGHDT and CDR2 is YYEEEE. This CDR3 spans 11 amino acids. CDR3 sequence (DNA): TGTGCCAGCAGCTTGTCAAATGAGCAGTTCTTC. Its protein product is CASSLSNEQFF.

The V call is TRBV19, the J call TRBJ2-2, with 10 nucleotides matching TRBD2. This CDR3 is built from 15 residues. Per the germline V gene, CDR1 is LNHDA and CDR2 is SQIVND (reference sequence). J was trimmed by 6 bases and V by 5 bases; bases with no gene match: 6. The CDR3 nucleotides are TGTGCCAGTAGTGTCCCGGGACTAGCGCCCGGGGAGCTGTTTTTT. Translated, it gives CASSVPGLAPGELFF.